The rows below give T cell receptor beta chains drawn from one sample of a study of blood T cell repertoires in COVID-19. Generated by immunoSEQ multiplex PCR, the TCRdb table keeps only in-frame clones and is missing some. Here the sample spans 200,000 to 250,000 clones, 82% being singletons. The material sequenced was peripheral blood. Receptor source: an elderly woman with acute or convalescent COVID-19. CDR3s include the opening cysteine and the closing phenylalanine or tryptophan.

V gene: TRBV7-2; J gene: TRBJ1-1; CDR3 protein: CASSGTGASMNTEAFF
V gene: TRBV6-6; J gene: TRBJ1-5; CDR3 protein: CASTTNRDRGRQPQHF
V gene: TRBV6-1; J gene: TRBJ2-7; CDR3 protein: CASSEAASGAVVTYEQYF
V gene: TRBV5-1; J gene: TRBJ2-1; CDR3 protein: CASSLAVAGGIDEQFF
V gene: TRBV6-2/TRBV6-3; J gene: TRBJ2-2; CDR3 protein: CASSFPGRAKNTGELFF
V gene: TRBV21-1; J gene: TRBJ2-3; CDR3 protein: CASSKVQGVHTDTQYF
V gene: TRBV4-2; J gene: TRBJ1-4; CDR3 protein: CASSQDLGGEKLFF
V gene: TRBV7-9; J gene: TRBJ1-5; CDR3 protein: CASSFTGSSNQPQHF
V gene: TRBV7-9; J gene: TRBJ1-2; CDR3 protein: CASSPGTGVGYTF
V gene: TRBV30; J gene: TRBJ1-2; CDR3 protein: CAWEAQGAGGYTF
V gene: TRBV5-1; J gene: TRBJ2-1; CDR3 protein: CASSLGGAGGVAYNEQFF
V gene: TRBV28; J gene: TRBJ2-5; CDR3 protein: CASSLTGNGVKSQYF
V gene: TRBV28; J gene: TRBJ1-3; CDR3 protein: CASSKQGGGNTIYF
V gene: TRBV9; J gene: TRBJ1-3; CDR3 protein: CASSALSGAGNTIYF
V gene: TRBV6-2/TRBV6-3; J gene: TRBJ1-6; CDR3 protein: CASSYAEAGSPLHF
V gene: TRBV6-5; J gene: TRBJ1-2; CDR3 protein: CASRNRGGYTF
V gene: TRBV7-9; J gene: TRBJ1-2; CDR3 protein: CASSLRPQGAEGYTF